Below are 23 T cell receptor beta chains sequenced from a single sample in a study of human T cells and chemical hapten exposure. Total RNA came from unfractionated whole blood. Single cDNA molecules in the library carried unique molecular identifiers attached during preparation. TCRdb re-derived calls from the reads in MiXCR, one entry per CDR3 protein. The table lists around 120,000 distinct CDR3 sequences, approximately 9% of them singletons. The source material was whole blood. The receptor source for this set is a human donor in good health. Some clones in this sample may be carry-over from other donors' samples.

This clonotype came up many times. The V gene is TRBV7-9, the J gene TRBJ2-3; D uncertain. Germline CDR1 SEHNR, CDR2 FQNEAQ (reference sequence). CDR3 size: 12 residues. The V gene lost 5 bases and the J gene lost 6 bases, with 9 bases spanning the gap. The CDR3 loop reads CASSPHGDTQYF. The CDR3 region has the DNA TGTGCCAGCAGCCCACATGGGGATACGCAGTATTTT.

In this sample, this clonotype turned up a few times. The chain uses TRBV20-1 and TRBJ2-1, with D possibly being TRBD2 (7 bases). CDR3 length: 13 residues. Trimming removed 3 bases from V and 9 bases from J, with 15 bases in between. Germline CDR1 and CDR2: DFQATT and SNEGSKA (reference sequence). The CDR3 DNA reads TGCAGTGCTAGGGTTTTCGGGGGGCTTGAGCAGTTCTTC. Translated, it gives CSARVFGGLEQFF.

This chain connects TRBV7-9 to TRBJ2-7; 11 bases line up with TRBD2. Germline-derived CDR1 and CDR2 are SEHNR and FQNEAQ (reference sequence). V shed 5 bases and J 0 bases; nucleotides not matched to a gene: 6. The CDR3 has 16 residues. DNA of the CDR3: TGTGCCAGCAGCCCAGCTAGCGGGAGGAACTCCTACGAGCAGTACTTC. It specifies CASSPASGRNSYEQYF.

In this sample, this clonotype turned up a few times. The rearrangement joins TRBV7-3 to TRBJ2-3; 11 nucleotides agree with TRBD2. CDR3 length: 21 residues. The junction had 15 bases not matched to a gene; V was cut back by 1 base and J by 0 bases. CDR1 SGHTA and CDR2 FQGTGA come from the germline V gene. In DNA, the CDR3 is TGTGCCAGCAGCTTAAGAGGTCTAGCGGGGGGCCTGGGACTTAGCACAGATACGCAGTATTTT. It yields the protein CASSLRGLAGGLGLSTDTQYF.

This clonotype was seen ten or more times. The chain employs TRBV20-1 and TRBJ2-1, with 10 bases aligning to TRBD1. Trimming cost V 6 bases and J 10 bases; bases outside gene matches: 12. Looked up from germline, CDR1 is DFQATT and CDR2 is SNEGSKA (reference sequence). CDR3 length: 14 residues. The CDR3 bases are TGCAGTGCCCAGAGTCGACAGGGGGCCAACGAGCAGTTCTTC. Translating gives CSAQSRQGANEQFF.

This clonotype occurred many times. The CDR3 sequence: CASSVGVGANTEAFF. The CDR3 nucleotides read TGTGCCAGCAGCGTAGGGGTGGGGGCGAACACTGAAGCTTTCTTT. This chain links TRBV9 with TRBJ1-1, with D possibly matching TRBD1 (6 bases). Germline CDR1 SGDLS, CDR2 YYNGEE. CDR3 length equals 15 residues. The ends were cut back, 0 bases at V and 1 base at J, with 10 bases in the middle.

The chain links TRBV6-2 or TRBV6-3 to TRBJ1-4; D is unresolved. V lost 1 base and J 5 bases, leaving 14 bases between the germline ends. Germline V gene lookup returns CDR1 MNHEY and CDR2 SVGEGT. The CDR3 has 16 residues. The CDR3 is CASSYLHGSFNEKLFF. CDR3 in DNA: TGTGCCAGCAGTTACTTACACGGGAGCTTCAATGAAAAACTGTTTTTT.

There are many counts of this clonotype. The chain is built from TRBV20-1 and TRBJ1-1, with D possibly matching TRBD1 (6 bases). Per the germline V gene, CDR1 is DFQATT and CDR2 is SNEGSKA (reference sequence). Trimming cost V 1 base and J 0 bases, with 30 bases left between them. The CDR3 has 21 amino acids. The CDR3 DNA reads TGCAGTGCTAGAGGCAACCCGTCCAAAACAGGGAGGGGGGTCGTGAACACTGAAGCTTTCTTT. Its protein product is CSARGNPSKTGRGVVNTEAFF.

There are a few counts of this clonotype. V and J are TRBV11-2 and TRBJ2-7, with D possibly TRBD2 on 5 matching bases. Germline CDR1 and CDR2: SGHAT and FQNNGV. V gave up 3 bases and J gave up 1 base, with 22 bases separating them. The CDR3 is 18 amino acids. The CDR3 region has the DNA TGTGCCAGCAGCTTCTCCGAGGTAGCCCGGACTTCTTCCTACGAGCAGTACTTC. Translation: CASSFSEVARTSSYEQYF.

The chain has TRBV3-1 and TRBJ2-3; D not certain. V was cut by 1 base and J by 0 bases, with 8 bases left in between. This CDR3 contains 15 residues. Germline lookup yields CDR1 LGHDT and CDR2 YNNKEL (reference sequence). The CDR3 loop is CASSQGPLSTDTQYF. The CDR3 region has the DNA TGTGCCAGCAGCCAAGGGCCACTTAGCACAGATACGCAGTATTTT.

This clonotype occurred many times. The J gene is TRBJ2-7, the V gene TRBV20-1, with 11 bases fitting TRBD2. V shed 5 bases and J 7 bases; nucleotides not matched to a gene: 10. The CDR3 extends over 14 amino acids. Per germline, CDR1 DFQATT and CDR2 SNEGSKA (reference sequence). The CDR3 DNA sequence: TGCAGTGCTTACCCGACTAGCGGGACGGAAGAGCAGTACTTC. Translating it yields CSAYPTSGTEEQYF.

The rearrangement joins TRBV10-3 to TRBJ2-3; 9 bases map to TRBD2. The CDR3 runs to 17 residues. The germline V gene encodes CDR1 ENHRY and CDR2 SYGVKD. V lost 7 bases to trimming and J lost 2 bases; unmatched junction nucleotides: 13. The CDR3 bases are TGTGCCATCACCGGGGGCGGGAGGGCCGGTGACACAGATACGCAGTATTTT. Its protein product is CAITGGGRAGDTDTQYF.

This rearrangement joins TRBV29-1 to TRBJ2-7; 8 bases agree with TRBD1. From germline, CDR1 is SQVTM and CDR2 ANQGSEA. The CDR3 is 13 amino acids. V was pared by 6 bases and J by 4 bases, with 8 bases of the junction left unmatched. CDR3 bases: TGCAGCGTGCGCCCAGGGGGCGGGTACGAGCAGTACTTC. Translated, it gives CSVRPGGGYEQYF.

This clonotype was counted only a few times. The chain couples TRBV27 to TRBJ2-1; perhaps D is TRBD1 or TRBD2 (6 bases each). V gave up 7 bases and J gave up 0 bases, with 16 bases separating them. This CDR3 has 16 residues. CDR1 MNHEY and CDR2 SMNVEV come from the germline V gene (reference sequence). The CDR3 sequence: CASTLFGGSSYNEQFF. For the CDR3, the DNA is TGTGCCAGCACCTTGTTCGGGGGCAGCTCCTACAATGAGCAGTTCTTC.

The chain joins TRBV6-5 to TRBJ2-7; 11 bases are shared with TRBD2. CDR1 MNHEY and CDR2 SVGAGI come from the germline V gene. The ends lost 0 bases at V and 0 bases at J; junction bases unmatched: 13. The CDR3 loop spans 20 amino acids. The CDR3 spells CASSYSLDLAGGFHSYEQYF. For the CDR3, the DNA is TGTGCCAGCAGTTACTCGTTGGACCTAGCGGGGGGTTTCCACTCCTACGAGCAGTACTTC.

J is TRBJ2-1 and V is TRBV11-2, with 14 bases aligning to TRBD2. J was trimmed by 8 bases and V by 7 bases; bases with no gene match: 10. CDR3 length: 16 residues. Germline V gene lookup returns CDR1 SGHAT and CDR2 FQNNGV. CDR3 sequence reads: CASTPGTSGSSYEQFF. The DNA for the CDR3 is TGTGCCAGCACTCCGGGGACTAGCGGGAGTAGTTATGAGCAGTTCTTC.

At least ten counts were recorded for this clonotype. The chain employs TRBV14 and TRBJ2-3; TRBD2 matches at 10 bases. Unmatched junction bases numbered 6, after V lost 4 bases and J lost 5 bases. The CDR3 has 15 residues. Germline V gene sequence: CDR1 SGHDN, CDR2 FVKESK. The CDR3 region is CASSLSSGSVDTQYF. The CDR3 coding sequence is TGTGCCAGCAGCCTCTCTAGCGGGAGTGTAGATACGCAGTATTTT.

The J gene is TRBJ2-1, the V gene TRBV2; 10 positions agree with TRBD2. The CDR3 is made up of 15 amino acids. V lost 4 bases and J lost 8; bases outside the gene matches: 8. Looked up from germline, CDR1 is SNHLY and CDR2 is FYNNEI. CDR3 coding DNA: TGTGCCAGCAGTGCGGGTCTAGCGGGAGTTCATGAGCAGTTCTTC. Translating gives CASSAGLAGVHEQFF.

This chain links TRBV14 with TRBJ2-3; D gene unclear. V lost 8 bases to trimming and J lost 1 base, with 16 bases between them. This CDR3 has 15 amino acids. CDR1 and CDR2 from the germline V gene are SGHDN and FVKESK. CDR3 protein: CASADRGGGTDTQYF. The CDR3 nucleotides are TGTGCCAGCGCAGATCGCGGTGGAGGCACAGATACGCAGTATTTT. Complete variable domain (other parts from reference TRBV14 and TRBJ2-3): EAGVTQFPSHSVIEKGQTVTLRCDPISGHDNLYWYRRVMGKEIKFLLHFVKESKQDESGMPNNRFLAERTGGTYSTLKVQPAELEDSGVYFCASADRGGGTDTQYFGPGTRLTVL.

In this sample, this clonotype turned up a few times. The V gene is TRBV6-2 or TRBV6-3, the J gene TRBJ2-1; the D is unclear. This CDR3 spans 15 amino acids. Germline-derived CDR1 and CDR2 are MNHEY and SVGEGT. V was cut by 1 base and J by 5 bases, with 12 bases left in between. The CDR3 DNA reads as TGTGCCAGCAGTTACTACACCCCCGGACACAATGAGCAGTTCTTC. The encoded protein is CASSYYTPGHNEQFF.

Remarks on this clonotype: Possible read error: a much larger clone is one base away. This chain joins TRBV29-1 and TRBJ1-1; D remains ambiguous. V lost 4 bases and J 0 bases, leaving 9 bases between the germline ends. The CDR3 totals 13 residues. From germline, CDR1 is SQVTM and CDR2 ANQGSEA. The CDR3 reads CSVVDILNTEAFF. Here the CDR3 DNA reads TGCAGCGTTGTAGACATCCTGAACACTGAAGCTTTCTTT.

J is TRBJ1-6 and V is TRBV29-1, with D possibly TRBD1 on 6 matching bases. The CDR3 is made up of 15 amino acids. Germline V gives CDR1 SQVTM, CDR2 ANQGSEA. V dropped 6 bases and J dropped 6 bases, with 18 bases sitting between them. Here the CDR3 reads CSVEPGHGLNSPLHF. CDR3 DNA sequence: TGCAGCGTCGAGCCGGGACACGGTCTTAATTCACCCCTCCACTTT.

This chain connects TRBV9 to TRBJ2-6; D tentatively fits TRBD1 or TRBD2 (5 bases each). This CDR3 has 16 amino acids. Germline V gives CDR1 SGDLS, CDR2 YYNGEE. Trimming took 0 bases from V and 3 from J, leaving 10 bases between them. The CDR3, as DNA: TGTGCCAGCAGCGTAGGCACGGGGCTTGGGGCCAACGTCCTGACTTTC. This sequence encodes CASSVGTGLGANVLTF.